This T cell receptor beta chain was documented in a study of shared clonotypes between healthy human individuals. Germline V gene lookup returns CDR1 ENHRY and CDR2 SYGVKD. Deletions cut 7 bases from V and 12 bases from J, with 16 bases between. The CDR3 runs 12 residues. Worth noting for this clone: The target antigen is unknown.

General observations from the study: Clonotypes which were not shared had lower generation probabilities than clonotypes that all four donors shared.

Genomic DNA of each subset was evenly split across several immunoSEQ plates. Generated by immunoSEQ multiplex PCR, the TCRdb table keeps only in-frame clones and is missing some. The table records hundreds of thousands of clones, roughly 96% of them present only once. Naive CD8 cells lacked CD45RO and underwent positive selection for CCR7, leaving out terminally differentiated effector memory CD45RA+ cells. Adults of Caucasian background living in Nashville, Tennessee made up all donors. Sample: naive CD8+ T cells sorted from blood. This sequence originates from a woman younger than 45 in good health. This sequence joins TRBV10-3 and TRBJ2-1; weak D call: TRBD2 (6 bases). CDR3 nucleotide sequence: TGTGCCATCAAGGGACTGACGGGGAGGCAGTTCTTC. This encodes CAIKGLTGRQFF.